This entry lists 14 T cell receptor beta chains sequenced from one sample in a study of blood T cell repertoires in COVID-19. Sequenced by immunoSEQ multiplex PCR; TCRdb stores in-frame clones only, minus some. The sample shows about 130,000 clones, around 73% of them seen only once. Sequenced: peripheral blood. The receptors stem from a man aged 60-69 years who had recovered from COVID-19.

The chain joins TRBV7-8 to TRBJ1-1; D is perhaps TRBD1 (5 bases). V was clipped by 2 bases and J by 0 bases, with 13 bases between them. The CDR3 runs 16 residues. Germline CDR1 is SGHVS and CDR2 is FQNEAQ. The CDR3 nucleotides read TGTGCCAGCAGCTTAAATACAGGAACCATGAACACTGAAGCTTTCTTT. Its protein is CASSLNTGTMNTEAFF.

This clone was recorded many times. The J gene is TRBJ1-2, the V gene TRBV27; 7 bases agree with TRBD1. From germline, CDR1 is MNHEY and CDR2 SMNVEV (reference sequence). The CDR3 sequence is 16 residues long. Trimming cost V 6 bases and J 0 bases; bases outside gene matches: 10. CDR3 sequence reads: CASRLFGDSSNYGYTF. CDR3 in DNA: TGTGCCAGCAGACTCTTCGGGGACAGCTCTAACTATGGCTACACCTTC.

The rearrangement joins TRBV7-2 to TRBJ2-3, with a weak D call TRBD2 (6 bases). Germline V gene lookup returns CDR1 SGHTA and CDR2 FQGNSA. The CDR3 has 17 residues. V was trimmed by 5 bases and J by 4 bases, leaving 22 bases between them. CDR3 bases: TGTGCCAGCAGCCCACCCCCTCGCTGGGCGGGATCAGATACGCAGTATTTT. Its protein is CASSPPPRWAGSDTQYF.

This chain joins TRBV19 and TRBJ1-5; 9 nucleotides line up with TRBD1. The V gene's germline CDR1 is LNHDA and CDR2 SQIVND (reference sequence). This CDR3 is built from 14 residues. V shed 6 bases and J 2 bases; nucleotides not matched to a gene: 2. This chain's CDR3 is CASRWTGGNQPQHF. The CDR3 nucleotides are TGTGCCAGTAGATGGACAGGGGGCAATCAGCCCCAGCATTTT.

This chain connects TRBV30 to TRBJ2-7, with 7 bases aligning to TRBD1. CDR1 and CDR2 (germline): GTSNPN, SVGIG (reference sequence). J lost 4 bases, V lost 2 bases, and 5 bases had no gene match. The CDR3 spans 13 residues. CDR3 protein: CAWSNRGRYEQYF. CDR3 coding DNA: TGTGCCTGGAGTAACAGGGGACGGTACGAGCAGTACTTC.

V and J are TRBV28 and TRBJ1-5, with 8 bases identical to TRBD1. CDR1 is MDHEN, CDR2 SYDVKM, per germline. With 7 bases clipped from V and 0 bases from J, the junction kept 2 bases outside the gene matches. The CDR3 is 14 amino acids. The CDR3 sequence is CASKTGDSNQPQHF. The CDR3 nucleotides are TGTGCCAGCAAGACAGGGGATAGCAATCAGCCCCAGCATTTT.

The V call is TRBV3-1 (or the pseudogene TRBV3-2), the J call TRBJ2-5; TRBD2 agrees at 13 bases. V lost 2 bases, J lost 2 bases, and 2 bases stayed unmatched. This CDR3 contains 16 residues. Germline lookup yields CDR1 LGHDT and CDR2 YNNKEL (reference sequence). CDR3 amino acids: CASSQTSGGGQETQYF. The CDR3 DNA sequence: TGTGCCAGCAGCCAAACTAGCGGGGGGGGACAAGAGACCCAGTACTTC.

This chain links TRBV6-1 with TRBJ2-7; the match to TRBD1 covers 9 bases. CDR1 is MNHNS, CDR2 SASEGT, per germline. There are 16 residues in the CDR3. The V segment lost 2 bases and the J segment 4 bases; nucleotides outside the gene matches: 9. CDR3 nucleotide sequence: TGTGCCAGCAGTGAATATCTCGGGACAGGGAGGTACGAGCAGTACTTC. Protein product: CASSEYLGTGRYEQYF.

The rearrangement uses TRBV6-5 and TRBJ1-4, with D hard to call. Germline values: CDR1 MNHEY, CDR2 SVGAGI. The V and J ends lost 0 bases and 8 bases respectively, with 10 bases between them. The CDR3 covers 14 residues. The CDR3 coding sequence is TGTGCCAGCAGTTACTCGTTGGGAGGGGAAAAACTGTTTTTT. Translated: CASSYSLGGEKLFF.

The chain links TRBV7-9 to TRBJ2-7; a possible D gene is TRBD1 (6 bases). Germline loops: CDR1 SEHNR, CDR2 FQNEAQ (reference sequence). Trimming took 8 bases from V and 5 from J, leaving 16 bases between them. The CDR3 length is 13 residues. DNA of the CDR3: TGTGCCAGCGGGTGGGCAGGGGTGCACGAGCAGTACTTC. Translated: CASGWAGVHEQYF.

The V call is TRBV6-5, the J call TRBJ2-7; possible D gene TRBD1, 7 bases. The CDR3 extends over 14 amino acids. With 6 bases removed from V and 7 bases from J, the gap between germline ends came to 19 bases. CDR1 MNHEY and CDR2 SVGAGI come from the germline V gene. The CDR3 coding sequence is TGTGCCAGCAGAATAGGGACTGGGACAGCTGAGCAGTACTTC. Its protein is CASRIGTGTAEQYF.

The chain has TRBV7-9 and TRBJ2-1; 8 bases fit TRBD1. CDR1 and CDR2 (germline): SEHNR, FQNEAQ (reference sequence). The CDR3 runs 15 residues. With 1 base clipped from V and 7 bases from J, the junction kept 6 bases outside the gene matches. CDR3 amino acids: CASSLGTGIGNEQFF. DNA for the CDR3: TGTGCCAGCAGCTTAGGGACAGGGATCGGTAATGAGCAGTTCTTC.

The chain joins TRBV9 to TRBJ2-2; no clear D. CDR3 length: 16 amino acids. The germline V gene encodes CDR1 SGDLS and CDR2 YYNGEE. V lost 0 bases to trimming and J lost 1 base, with 10 bases between them. The CDR3 loop is CASSVDAGLNTGELFF. Here the CDR3 DNA reads TGTGCCAGCAGCGTAGATGCAGGCTTGAACACCGGGGAGCTGTTTTTT. The variable domain in full, with the rest retrieved from reference TRBV9 and TRBJ2-2, is DSGVTQTPKHLITATGQRVTLRCSPRSGDLSVYWYQQSLDQGLQFLIQYYNGEERAKGNILERFSAQQFPDLHSELNLSSLELGDSALYFCASSVDAGLNTGELFFGEGSRLTVL.

V usage is TRBV25-1 and J usage is TRBJ2-7; D is ambiguous. From germline, CDR1 is MGHDK and CDR2 SYGVNS. The CDR3 is 12 amino acids. The germline V and J ends were trimmed by 3 bases and 3 bases, with 6 bases remaining between them. The DNA of the CDR3 is TGTGCCAGCAGTGAGAGCCGCTACGAGCAGTACTTC. Protein: CASSESRYEQYF.